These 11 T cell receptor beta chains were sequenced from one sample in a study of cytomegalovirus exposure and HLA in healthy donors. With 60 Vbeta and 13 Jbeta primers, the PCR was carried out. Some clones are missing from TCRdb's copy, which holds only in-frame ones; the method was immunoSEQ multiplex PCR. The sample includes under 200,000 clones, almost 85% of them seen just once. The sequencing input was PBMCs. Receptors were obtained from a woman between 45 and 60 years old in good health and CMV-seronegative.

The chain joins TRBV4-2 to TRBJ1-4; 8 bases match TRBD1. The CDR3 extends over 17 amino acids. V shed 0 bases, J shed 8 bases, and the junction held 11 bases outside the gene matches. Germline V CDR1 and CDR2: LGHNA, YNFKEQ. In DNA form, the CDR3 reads TGTGCCAGCAGCCAAGATTTAGTTTCAGGGGGCGGAGAAAAACTGTTTTTT. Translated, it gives CASSQDLVSGGGEKLFF.

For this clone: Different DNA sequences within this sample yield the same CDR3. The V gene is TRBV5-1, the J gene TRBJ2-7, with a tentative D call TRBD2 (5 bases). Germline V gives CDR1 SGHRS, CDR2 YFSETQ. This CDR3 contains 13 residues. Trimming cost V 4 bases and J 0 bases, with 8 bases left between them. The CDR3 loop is CASSLEGSYEQYF. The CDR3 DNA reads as TGCGCCAGCAGCCTCGAGGGCTCCTACGAGCAGTACTTC.

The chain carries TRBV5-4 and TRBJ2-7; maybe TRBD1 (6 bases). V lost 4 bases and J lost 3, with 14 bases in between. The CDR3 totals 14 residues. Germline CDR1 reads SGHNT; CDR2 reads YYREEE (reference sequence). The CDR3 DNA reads TGTGCCAGCAGCCTTACAGGGTACAACTACGAGCAGTACTTC. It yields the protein CASSLTGYNYEQYF.

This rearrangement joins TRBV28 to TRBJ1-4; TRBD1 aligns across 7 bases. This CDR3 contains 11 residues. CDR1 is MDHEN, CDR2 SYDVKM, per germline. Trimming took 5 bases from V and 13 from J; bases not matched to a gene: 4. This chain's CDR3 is CASSLRDRLFF. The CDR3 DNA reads TGTGCCAGCAGTCTCCGGGACAGACTGTTTTTT.

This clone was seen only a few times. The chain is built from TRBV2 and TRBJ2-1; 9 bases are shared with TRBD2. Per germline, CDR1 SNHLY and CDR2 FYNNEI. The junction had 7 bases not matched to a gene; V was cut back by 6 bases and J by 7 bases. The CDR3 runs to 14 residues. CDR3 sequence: CASSDSGGRNEQFF. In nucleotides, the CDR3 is TGTGCCAGCAGCGACAGCGGGGGGAGGAATGAGCAGTTCTTC.

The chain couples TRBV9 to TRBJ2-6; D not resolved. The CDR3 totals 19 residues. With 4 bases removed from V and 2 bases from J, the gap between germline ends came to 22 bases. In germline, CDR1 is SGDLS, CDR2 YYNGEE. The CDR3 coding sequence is TGTGCCAGCAGCAGCGTAGACTCGTATACTGTGACTGGGGCCAACGTCCTGACTTTC. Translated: CASSSVDSYTVTGANVLTF.

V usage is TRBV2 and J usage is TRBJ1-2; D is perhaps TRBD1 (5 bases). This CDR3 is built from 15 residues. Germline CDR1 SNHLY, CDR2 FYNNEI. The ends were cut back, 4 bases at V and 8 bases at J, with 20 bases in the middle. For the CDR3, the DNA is TGTGCCAGCAGTGCCGGAGGGACTGCTCTCTCAGGCTACACCTTC. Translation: CASSAGGTALSGYTF.

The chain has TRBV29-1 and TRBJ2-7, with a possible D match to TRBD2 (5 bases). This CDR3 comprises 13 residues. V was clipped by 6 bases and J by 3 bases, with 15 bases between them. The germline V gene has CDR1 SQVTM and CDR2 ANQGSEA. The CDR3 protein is CSVTRPGNYEQYF. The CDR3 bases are TGCAGCGTGACCCGTCCGGGAAACTACGAGCAGTACTTC.

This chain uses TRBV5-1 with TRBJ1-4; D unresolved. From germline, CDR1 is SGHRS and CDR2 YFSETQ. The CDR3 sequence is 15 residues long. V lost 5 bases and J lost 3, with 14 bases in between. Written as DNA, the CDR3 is TGCGCCAGCAGACCGGGGTCCTCAGCTAATGAAAAACTGTTTTTT. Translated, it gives CASRPGSSANEKLFF.

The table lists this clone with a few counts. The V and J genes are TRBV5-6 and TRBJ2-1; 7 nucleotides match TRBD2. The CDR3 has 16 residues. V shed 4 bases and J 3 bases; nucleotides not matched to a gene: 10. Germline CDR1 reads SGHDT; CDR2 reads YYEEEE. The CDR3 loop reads CASSIGIAGGYNEQFF. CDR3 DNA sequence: TGTGCCAGCAGCATAGGTATAGCGGGTGGCTACAATGAGCAGTTCTTC.

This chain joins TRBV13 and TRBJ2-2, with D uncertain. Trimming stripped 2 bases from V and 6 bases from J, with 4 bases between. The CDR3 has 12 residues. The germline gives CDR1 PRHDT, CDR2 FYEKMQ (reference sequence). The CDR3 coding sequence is TGTGCCAGCAGCTTACGTCCCGGGGAGCTGTTTTTT. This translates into CASSLRPGELFF. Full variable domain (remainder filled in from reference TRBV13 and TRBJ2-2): AAGVIQSPRHLIKEKRETATLKCYPIPRHDTVYWYQQGPGQDPQFLISFYEKMQSDKGSIPDRFSAQQFSDYHSELNMSSLELGDSALYFCASSLRPGELFFGEGSRLTVL.